This T cell receptor (beta chain) was observed in a study of chemoradiotherapy in HPV16-positive cancers. This CDR3 is built from 15 residues. Germline CDR1 and CDR2: SEHNR and FQNEAQ (reference sequence). V lost 4 bases to trimming and J lost 6 bases; unmatched junction nucleotides: 9. Concerning this clone: What it recognizes is unknown.

Using immunoSEQ multiplex PCR, the repertoire was profiled, and TCRdb retains in-frame clones only, with some absent. The table records fewer than 18,000 clones, 78% of them present only once. Study-level findings and limits: Only two HPV16-positive patients supplied the functional HPV-specificity definition.

The chain joins TRBV7-9 to TRBJ2-1; 7 bases line up with TRBD2. This specimen was acquired from a patient who underwent chemoradiotherapy. This sequence was found in a human donor with HPV-associated anogenital cancer. CDR3 bases: TGTGCCAGCAGCTCCGGGACTACCGGGGGCAATGAGCAGTTCTTC. Translation: CASSSGTTGGNEQFF.